The clone carrying this TCR beta chain turned up a few times. These data originate in a study of cytomegalovirus exposure and HLA in healthy donors. Use of 60 Vbeta and 13 Jbeta primers characterized the PCR. Generated by immunoSEQ multiplex PCR, the TCRdb table keeps only in-frame clones and is missing some. In the table there are fewer than 110,000 clones, about 81% of which are singletons. V lost 3 bases and J 6 bases, leaving 21 bases between the germline ends. Germline loops: CDR1 MNHEY, CDR2 SMNVEV (reference sequence). The CDR3 consists of 16 residues. Sample: PBMCs. The chain links TRBV27 to TRBJ2-7; a possible D gene is TRBD1 (7 bases). The source is a man aged 45-65 years in good health and CMV-seronegative. In DNA, the CDR3 is TGTGCCAGCAGTTTGGTGCCCAGGGGGGAACTGAGCGAGCAGTACTTC. Protein sequence: CASSLVPRGELSEQYF.